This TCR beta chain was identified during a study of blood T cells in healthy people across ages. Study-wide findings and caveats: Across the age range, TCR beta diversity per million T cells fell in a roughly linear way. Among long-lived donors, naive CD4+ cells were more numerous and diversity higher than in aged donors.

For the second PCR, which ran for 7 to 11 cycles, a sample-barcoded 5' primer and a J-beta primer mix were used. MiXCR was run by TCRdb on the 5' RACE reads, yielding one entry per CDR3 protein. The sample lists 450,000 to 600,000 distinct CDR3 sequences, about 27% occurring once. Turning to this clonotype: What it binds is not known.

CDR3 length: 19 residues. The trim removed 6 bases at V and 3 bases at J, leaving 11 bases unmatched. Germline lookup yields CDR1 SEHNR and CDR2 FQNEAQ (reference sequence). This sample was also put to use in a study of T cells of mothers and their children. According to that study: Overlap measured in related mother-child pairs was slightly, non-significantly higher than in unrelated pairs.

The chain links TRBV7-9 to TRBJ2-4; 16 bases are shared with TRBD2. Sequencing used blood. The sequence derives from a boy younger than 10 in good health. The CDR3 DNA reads TGTGCCAGCAGTCCCGGGGGACTAGCGGGGGGGCCGGTCAAAAACATTCAGTACTTC. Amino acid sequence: CASSPGGLAGGPVKNIQYF.